The present entry profiles one TCR beta chain with its context. The entry originates in a study of cytomegalovirus exposure and HLA in healthy donors. The study ran its PCR with 60 Vbeta and 13 Jbeta primers. Measured with immunoSEQ multiplex PCR; TCRdb has only the in-frame clones, and not every one. Of under 300,000 clones detected, around two thirds appear once; the ten largest clones hold around 2.3%. The length of the CDR3 is 14 residues. The trim removed 6 bases at V and 5 bases at J, leaving 2 bases unmatched. In germline, CDR1 is MNHEY, CDR2 SMNVEV (reference sequence). The sample comprised PBMCs. The V and J genes are TRBV27 and TRBJ1-4; 11 nucleotides line up with TRBD1. The TCR was taken from a female donor in good health and CMV-seronegative. Written as DNA, the CDR3 is TGTGCCAGCAGCCGGGACAGGGGGAATGAAAAACTGTTTTTT. The encoded protein is CASSRDRGNEKLFF.